Each of the 23 T cell receptor beta chains below was sequenced from the same sample in a study of sequential checkpoint blockade in melanoma. The protocol was immunoSEQ multiplex PCR, while the TCRdb copy is restricted to in-frame clones and leaves out a portion. The sample contains 15,000 to 20,000 clones, 73% of which appear only once. Treatment of the sample: randomized to nivolumab then ipilimumab (arm A) or the reverse (arm B). This specimen was tumor tissue (inferred from file names), taken from a patient given nivolumab and ipilimumab in sequence. Source of these receptors: a human donor with melanoma.

This CDR3 is CASSLEGLVGKLFF. The CDR3 nucleotides are TGCGCCAGCAGCTTGGAGGGTCTTGTCGGAAAACTGTTTTTT. The chain joins TRBV23-1 to TRBJ1-4; D unresolved. TRBV23-1 is filed as an ORF, its function uncertain. The CDR3 totals 14 residues. Trimming left V 6 bases short and J 10 bases short, with 18 bases between.

This chain uses TRBV7-4 with TRBJ2-7; tentatively, D is TRBD1 or TRBD2 (5 bases each). Trimming stripped 5 bases from V and 3 bases from J, with 17 bases between. Looked up from germline, CDR1 is SGHVT and CDR2 is SQSDAQ. The CDR3 consists of 15 residues. Here the CDR3 reads CASSVDGTGFYEQYF. CDR3 coding DNA: TGTGCCAGCAGCGTAGACGGGACGGGTTTCTACGAGCAGTACTTC.

This rearrangement joins TRBV5-1 to TRBJ1-1, with TRBD1 matching over 7 bases. V lost 7 bases to trimming and J lost 5 bases; unmatched junction nucleotides: 11. Germline V gene lookup returns CDR1 SGHRS and CDR2 YFSETQ. The CDR3 covers 14 residues. The CDR3 loop reads CASHTGVKGTEAFF. For the CDR3, the DNA is TGCGCCAGCCATACAGGGGTAAAGGGGACTGAAGCTTTCTTT.

The chain employs TRBV19 and TRBJ1-1; maybe TRBD1 (5 bases). Germline CDR1 reads LNHDA; CDR2 reads SQIVND (reference sequence). The CDR3 loop spans 14 amino acids. V gave up 1 base and J gave up 1 base, with 7 bases separating them. The CDR3 DNA reads TGTGCCAGTAGTATAGGGGGCCGGAACACTGAAGCTTTCTTT. Protein: CASSIGGRNTEAFF.

The chain employs TRBV7-6 and TRBJ2-7; possible D gene TRBD2, 5 bases. The germline V and J ends were trimmed by 5 bases and 0 bases, with 11 bases remaining between them. CDR1 and CDR2 from the germline V gene are SGHVS and FNYEAQ. This CDR3 spans 14 amino acids. The CDR3 reads CASSPGRDSYEQYF. The CDR3 region has the DNA TGTGCCAGCAGCCCAGGACGGGACTCCTACGAGCAGTACTTC.

V is TRBV10-2 and J is TRBJ1-1; D gene unclear. Germline V gene lookup returns CDR1 WSHSY and CDR2 SAAADI. The CDR3 spans 14 residues. Trimming removed 5 bases at V and 3 bases at J, with 13 bases between. The CDR3 DNA reads TGCGCCAGCAGTAAGACCCCAAGGTACACTGAAGCTTTCTTT. Its translation: CASSKTPRYTEAFF.

CDR3 bases: TGTGCCAGCTCACCACCGAAAGGTAGCTCTGGGGCCAACGTCCTGACTTTC. This encodes CASSPPKGSSGANVLTF. This chain links TRBV18 with TRBJ2-6; D gene ambiguous. The CDR3 consists of 17 residues. Germline V gives CDR1 KGHSH, CDR2 LQKENI. The V and J ends lost 0 bases and 0 bases respectively, with 9 bases between them.

Concerning this clone: One end of the junction fails to match germline, which may point to a read error. The chain carries TRBV5-1 and TRBJ1-1; D remains ambiguous. The CDR3 loop spans 16 amino acids. Looked up from germline, CDR1 is SGHRS and CDR2 is YFSETQ. The CDR3 bases are TGCGCCAGCAGCCGAATCGCCCAGGCAGCGAACACTAAAGCTTTCTTT. It yields the protein CASSRIAQAANTKAFF.

The J gene is TRBJ1-1, the V gene TRBV19; tentatively, D is TRBD1 (6 bases). V lost 3 bases, J lost 1 base, and 9 bases lay in between. Germline assignment: CDR1 LNHDA and CDR2 SQIVND (reference sequence). The CDR3 is 14 residues long. The CDR3: CASSMNRANTEAFF. CDR3 in DNA: TGTGCCAGTAGTATGAACAGGGCGAACACTGAAGCTTTCTTT. The complete variable domain, with remaining parts taken from reference TRBV19 and TRBJ1-1, reads DGGITQSPKYLFRKEGQNVTLSCEQNLNHDAMYWYRQDPGQGLRLIYYSQIVNDFQKGDIAEGYSVSREKKESFPLTVTSAQKNPTAFYLCASSMNRANTEAFFGQGTRLTVV.

The rearrangement uses TRBV11-3 and TRBJ2-3, with D perhaps matching TRBD2 (5 bases). The ends were cut back, 6 bases at V and 2 bases at J, with 12 bases in the middle. Germline lookup yields CDR1 SGHNT and CDR2 YENEEA. The CDR3 length is 14 residues. The CDR3 protein is CASRPLGNTDTQYF. For the CDR3, the DNA is TGTGCCAGCAGGCCACTAGGGAACACAGATACGCAGTATTTT.

This clone was seen once. The chain is built from TRBV30 and TRBJ2-3, with 7 bases identical to TRBD2. The CDR3 has 15 residues. With 3 bases clipped from V and 4 bases from J, the junction kept 10 bases outside the gene matches. Germline V lookup: CDR1 GTSNPN, CDR2 SVGIG (reference sequence). CDR3 protein: CAWSWGGSTADTQYF. DNA of the CDR3: TGTGCCTGGAGCTGGGGCGGGAGTACGGCAGATACGCAGTATTTT.

In this sample, this clone turned up a few times. The junction and the germline gene differ at one end; a read error may be behind it. One base lacks a clear read or is ambiguous, giving the residue X. The genes are TRBV11-3 and TRBJ1-5, with a weak D call TRBD1 (5 bases). CDR1 and CDR2 from the germline V gene are SGHNT and YENEEA. This CDR3 contains 16 residues. DNA of the CDR3: TGTGCCAGCAGCTTGGCCGATTTGAGGGGCAATCAGCCCCRGCATTTT. Amino acids: CASSLADLRGNQPXHF.

The chain links TRBV18 to TRBJ1-3; D is unclear. Germline lookup yields CDR1 KGHSH and CDR2 LQKENI. CDR3 length: 16 residues. V lost 3 bases to trimming and J lost 0 bases, with 12 bases between them. The CDR3: CASSPYGPSSGNTIYF. The CDR3 region has the DNA TGTGCCAGCTCACCCTACGGACCGAGCTCTGGAAACACCATATATTTT.

This clone was found once. The chain employs TRBV7-8 and TRBJ1-5; the match to TRBD1 covers 7 bases. Germline CDR1 is SGHVS and CDR2 is FQNEAQ. CDR3 length: 13 residues. V was clipped by 5 bases and J by 5 bases; unmatched bases: 3. CDR3 coding DNA: TGTGCCAGCAGCGGGGACAGTGATCAGCCCCAGCATTTT. Protein: CASSGDSDQPQHF. Drawing the rest from reference TRBV7-8 and TRBJ1-5, the complete variable domain is GAGVSQSPRYKVAKRGQDVALRCDPISGHVSLFWYQQALGQGPEFLTYFQNEAQLDKSGLPSDRFFAERPEGSVSTLKIQRTQQEDSAVYLCASSGDSDQPQHFGDGTRLSIL.

The chain's CDR3 is CASSEAPLAGPDNEQFF. The CDR3 region has the DNA TGCGCCAGCAGTGAAGCCCCACTAGCGGGTCCCGACAATGAGCAGTTCTTC. The rearrangement links TRBV10-2 to TRBJ2-1; 9 bases map to TRBD2. Germline V gives CDR1 WSHSY, CDR2 SAAADI. The CDR3 runs to 17 residues. Trimming took 3 bases from V and 5 from J; bases not matched to a gene: 11.

This sequence joins TRBV7-7 and TRBJ2-1, with D possibly being TRBD1 (6 bases). V dropped 5 bases and J dropped 8 bases, with 16 bases sitting between them. The CDR3 covers 14 residues. Germline V gene data show CDR1 as SSHAT and CDR2 as FNYEAQ (reference sequence). CDR3 nucleotides: TGTGCCAGCAGCCGTGGGTCAGGGGCGGATGAGCAGTTCTTC. It yields the protein CASSRGSGADEQFF.

This clone was seen only once. The chain joins TRBV5-8 to TRBJ1-4; the match to TRBD1 covers 8 bases. The germline V gene encodes CDR1 SGHTS and CDR2 YDEGEE. J was trimmed by 8 bases and V by 4 bases; bases with no gene match: 4. This CDR3 is 13 amino acids long. CDR3 sequence reads: CASSVDRGEKLFF. The CDR3 region has the DNA TGTGCCAGCAGCGTTGACAGGGGCGAAAAACTGTTTTTT.

This sequence joins TRBV19 and TRBJ1-2; D unclear. Per germline, CDR1 LNHDA and CDR2 SQIVND (reference sequence). The length of the CDR3 is 11 residues. Trimming removed 3 bases at V and 8 bases at J, with 7 bases between. The CDR3 DNA sequence: TGTGCCAGTAGTATGGGTGACGGCTACACCTTC. This encodes CASSMGDGYTF.

This clone appeared a few times. The chain links TRBV19 to TRBJ2-2; D gene uncertain. This CDR3 contains 14 residues. Germline V lookup: CDR1 LNHDA, CDR2 SQIVND (reference sequence). Trimming left V 5 bases short and J 3 bases short, with 10 bases between. CDR3 region: CASSVVRDTGELFF. Written as DNA, the CDR3 is TGTGCCAGTAGTGTAGTTAGGGACACCGGGGAGCTGTTTTTT. The full variable domain, in which reference TRBV19 and TRBJ2-2 provide the parts outside the CDR3, is DGGITQSPKYLFRKEGQNVTLSCEQNLNHDAMYWYRQDPGQGLRLIYYSQIVNDFQKGDIAEGYSVSREKKESFPLTVTSAQKNPTAFYLCASSVVRDTGELFFGEGSRLTVL.

The chain employs TRBV29-1 and TRBJ2-7; 7 bases match TRBD2. The germline V gene encodes CDR1 SQVTM and CDR2 ANQGSEA. There are 14 residues in the CDR3. V lost 4 bases and J lost 0; bases outside the gene matches: 6. The CDR3: CSVVYRTSSYEQYF. The CDR3 DNA sequence: TGCAGCGTTGTATACAGGACTAGCTCCTACGAGCAGTACTTC.

The J gene is TRBJ2-7, the V gene TRBV18; 7 positions match TRBD1. J was trimmed by 6 bases and V by 3 bases; bases with no gene match: 5. Germline V gene lookup returns CDR1 KGHSH and CDR2 LQKENI. The CDR3 runs 13 residues. Here the CDR3 reads CASSPQPGGEQYF. The DNA for the CDR3 is TGTGCCAGCTCACCCCAACCAGGGGGCGAGCAGTACTTC.

The chain links TRBV6-8 to TRBJ1-2, with D perhaps TRBD1 (6 bases). CDR1 is MNHGY and CDR2 is SAAAGT in the germline V gene. Trimming stripped 7 bases from V and 4 bases from J, with 16 bases between. The CDR3 length is 14 residues. The chain's CDR3 is CASNTGQQAYGYTF. Written as DNA, the CDR3 is TGTGCCAGCAACACCGGACAGCAAGCCTATGGCTACACCTTC.

J is TRBJ1-5 and V is TRBV9; D unclear. This CDR3 is 13 amino acids long. Germline-derived CDR1 and CDR2 are SGDLS and YYNGEE. Trimming left V 7 bases short and J 0 bases short, with 8 bases between. The CDR3 DNA reads as TGTGCCAGCGGGTCCTTTAGCAATCAGCCCCAGCATTTT. Encoded protein: CASGSFSNQPQHF.